The rows below give T cell receptor beta chains drawn from one sample of a study of radiotherapy plus CTLA-4 blockade in lung cancer. Profiled with immunoSEQ multiplex PCR; TCRdb holds only in-frame clones, not every one. Among 90,000 or so clones listed, 83% were seen once. Sequenced material: peripheral blood, taken from a patient treated with radiotherapy plus ipilimumab. The receptors derive from a human donor with non-small cell lung cancer who had stable disease on radiotherapy plus ipilimumab. Each CDR3 is given with its conserved first and last residue. Each record gives: clone size, V gene, J gene, D gene, CDR3 protein, CDR3 DNA. D genes are given only for firm matches. For some rows the clone size is stated as once, few or many, or as a class when expanded; others skip it.

clone size: -
V gene: TRBV28
J gene: TRBJ1-2
D gene: -
CDR3 protein: CASSSPYAAYGYTF
CDR3 DNA: TGTGCCAGCAGTTCCCCCTACGCGGCCTATGGCTACACCTTC

clone size: -
V gene: TRBV18
J gene: TRBJ2-1
D gene: -
CDR3 protein: CASSPPDPYNEQFF
CDR3 DNA: TGTGCCAGCTCACCACCGGACCCATACAATGAGCAGTTCTTC

clone size: -
V gene: TRBV5-4
J gene: TRBJ2-7
D gene: -
CDR3 protein: CASSRSLTRGEQYF
CDR3 DNA: TGTGCCAGCAGCCGGAGCCTGACCCGGGGCGAGCAGTACTTC

clone size: -
V gene: TRBV27
J gene: TRBJ2-7
D gene: TRBD1
CDR3 protein: CASRKGGPSSYEQYF
CDR3 DNA: TGTGCCAGCAGAAAAGGGGGCCCGAGCTCCTACGAGCAGTACTTC

clone size: few
V gene: TRBV19
J gene: TRBJ2-7
D gene: -
CDR3 protein: CASSSSSYEQYF
CDR3 DNA: TGTGCCAGTAGTTCCTCGTCCTACGAGCAGTACTTC

clone size: -
V gene: TRBV7-3
J gene: TRBJ1-1
D gene: -
CDR3 protein: CASSFIGGRAFF
CDR3 DNA: TGTGCCAGCAGCTTCATCGGCGGGCGGGCTTTCTTT

clone size: -
V gene: TRBV10-1
J gene: TRBJ2-1
D gene: -
CDR3 protein: CASSEVAFSGEQFF
CDR3 DNA: TGCGCCAGCAGTGAGGTAGCGTTTTCGGGGGAGCAGTTCTTC

clone size: -
V gene: TRBV21-1
J gene: TRBJ2-1
D gene: -
CDR3 protein: CDKFTPVASGNHGEQFF
CDR3 DNA: -

clone size: once
V gene: TRBV7-9
J gene: TRBJ1-6
D gene: TRBD1
CDR3 protein: CASSPWTGGGEPLHF
CDR3 DNA: TGTGCCAGCAGCCCTTGGACAGGGGGCGGAGAACCCCTCCACTTT

clone size: -
V gene: TRBV7-6
J gene: TRBJ2-2
D gene: TRBD2
CDR3 protein: CASSLVPSGGAQNTGELFF
CDR3 DNA: TGTGCCAGCAGCTTAGTTCCTAGCGGGGGGGCCCAGAACACCGGGGAGCTGTTTTTT

clone size: -
V gene: TRBV10-1
J gene: TRBJ2-1
D gene: TRBD2
CDR3 protein: CASSETASGSQNEQFF
CDR3 DNA: TGCGCCAGCAGTGAGACGGCTAGCGGGAGCCAGAATGAGCAGTTCTTC

clone size: -
V gene: TRBV28
J gene: TRBJ2-7
D gene: TRBD1
CDR3 protein: CASSSPTGYHEQYF
CDR3 DNA: TGTGCCAGCAGTTCCCCGACAGGGTACCACGAGCAGTACTTC

clone size: -
V gene: TRBV2
J gene: TRBJ2-1
D gene: -
CDR3 protein: CASSGLADFYNEQFF
CDR3 DNA: TGTGCCAGCAGTGGGTTAGCGGACTTCTACAATGAGCAGTTCTTC

clone size: -
V gene: TRBV21-1
J gene: TRBJ1-3
D gene: -
CDR3 protein: CASSKEWGSGNTIYF
CDR3 DNA: -

clone size: -
V gene: TRBV11-1
J gene: TRBJ2-1
D gene: TRBD2
CDR3 protein: CASSLDGLARPWNEQFF
CDR3 DNA: TGTGCCAGCAGCCTCGATGGACTAGCTAGGCCGTGGAATGAGCAGTTCTTC

clone size: -
V gene: TRBV30
J gene: TRBJ1-4
D gene: -
CDR3 protein: CACDRRSTNEKLFF
CDR3 DNA: TGTGCCTGTGACAGGCGTTCAACTAATGAAAAACTGTTTTTT

clone size: -
V gene: TRBV28
J gene: TRBJ2-7
D gene: -
CDR3 protein: CASSLRPGWGEQYF
CDR3 DNA: TGTGCCAGCAGTTTACGGCCGGGCTGGGGGGAGCAGTACTTC

clone size: -
V gene: TRBV7-6
J gene: TRBJ2-2
D gene: -
CDR3 protein: CASSLAFNTGELFF
CDR3 DNA: TGTGCCAGCAGCTTAGCTTTCAACACCGGGGAGCTGTTTTTT

clone size: -
V gene: TRBV18
J gene: TRBJ2-2
D gene: -
CDR3 protein: CASSPYRTGELFF
CDR3 DNA: TGTGCCAGCTCGCCTTATCGGACCGGGGAGCTGTTTTTT

clone size: -
V gene: TRBV4-1
J gene: TRBJ2-3
D gene: -
CDR3 protein: CASSQVGTSTDTQYF
CDR3 DNA: TGCGCCAGCAGCCAAGTTGGGACTAGCACAGATACGCAGTATTTT

clone size: -
V gene: TRBV27
J gene: TRBJ1-2
D gene: -
CDR3 protein: CASSFSGPYGYTF
CDR3 DNA: TGTGCCAGCAGTTTTTCAGGTCCCTATGGCTACACCTTC

clone size: -
V gene: TRBV29-1
J gene: TRBJ2-1
D gene: -
CDR3 protein: CSFLGASVNNEQFF
CDR3 DNA: TGCAGCTTTCTTGGGGCTAGCGTTAACAATGAGCAGTTCTTC

clone size: -
V gene: TRBV12-2
J gene: TRBJ2-3
D gene: -
CDR3 protein: CASRFRRGVLFSYETDTQYF
CDR3 DNA: TGTGCAAGTCGCTTTAGACGGGGGGTTCTTTTTTCTTATGAGACAGATACGCAGTATTTT

clone size: -
V gene: TRBV5-1
J gene: TRBJ2-1
D gene: TRBD2
CDR3 protein: CASSAGLAGDNEQFF
CDR3 DNA: TGCGCCAGCAGCGCCGGACTAGCGGGTGACAATGAGCAGTTCTTC

clone size: -
V gene: TRBV28
J gene: TRBJ2-7
D gene: TRBD1
CDR3 protein: CASSSQGADYEQYF
CDR3 DNA: TGTGCCAGCAGTTCTCAGGGGGCTGACTACGAGCAGTACTTC

clone size: once
V gene: TRBV5-1
J gene: TRBJ2-3
D gene: -
CDR3 protein: CASSLGGPTDAQYF
CDR3 DNA: TGCGCCAGCAGCTTGGGAGGCCCCACAGATGCGCAGTATTTT